These T cell receptor beta chains were read from a single sample in a study of cytomegalovirus exposure and HLA in healthy donors. Clones were read by immunoSEQ multiplex PCR, and TCRdb kept only the in-frame ones, dropping some. Among tens of thousands of clones listed, about nine tenths were seen once. Material: PBMCs. Every receptor here comes from a woman aged 40 to 49 in good health and CMV-seropositive. Each CDR3 is given with its conserved first and last residue.

14	TRBV18	TRBJ1-4	CASSPNRAGCELFF
15	TRBV7-2	TRBJ1-2	CASSLQTGDHYGYTF
15	TRBV9	TRBJ1-6	CASSLGTGGNSPLHF
13	TRBV6-1	TRBJ1-3	CASGGLSGNTIYF
16	TRBV5-1	TRBJ1-4	CASSYGQGGANEKLFF
13	TRBV7-6	TRBJ2-7	CASSLNRDLEQYF
14	TRBV9	TRBJ2-7	CASSVGQGNYEQYF
12	TRBV6-5	NA	CASSQPGCEQYF
12	TRBV11-2	TRBJ1-2	CASSLDVDSYTF
12	TRBV25-1	TRBJ2-7	CASSARTVEQYF
15	TRBV5-1	TRBJ1-6	CASSLGTGLGSPLHF
14	TRBV11-2	TRBJ2-7	CASRDIQGSYEQYF
13	TRBV7-7	TRBJ2-5	CASMGTSEETQYF
13	TRBV6-5	TRBJ2-5	CASSYRGGETQYF
12	TRBV7-8	TRBJ2-3	CASSFVRDTQYF
14	TRBV9	TRBJ2-5	CASSFGGGVETQYF
16	TRBV18	TRBJ1-1	CASSPGTGLMNTEAFF
16	TRBV28	TRBJ2-5	CASSSNRGRGAETQYF
13	TRBV18	TRBJ2-5	CASSQRDSETQYF
12	TRBV30	TRBJ2-5	CAWSVVFQTQYF
14	TRBV6-1	TRBJ1-4	CASRPGQSNEKLFF
17	TRBV7-2	TRBJ2-5	CASSFAGGRVWGETQYF
15	TRBV19	TRBJ1-5	CAEDRGGRCNQPQHF
15	TRBV9	TRBJ1-4	CASSVDRGGNEKLFF
17	TRBV7-2	TRBJ1-2	CASSPVRVGRGLYGYTF
16	TRBV10-3	TRBJ2-2	CATGTSGGVNTGELFF
15	TRBV6-6	TRBJ1-5	CASRTGGDSNQPQHF
12	TRBV30	TRBJ2-7	CAWRPTGAEQYF
14	TRBV27	TRBJ1-6	CASSFSGGNSPLHF
15	TRBV6-5	TRBJ2-7	CASSSPSAGGVEQYF
12	TRBV6-6	TRBJ2-7	CASTQQGYEQYF
12	TRBV2	TRBJ1-6	CASSEAGGSLHF
14	TRBV28	TRBJ1-1	CASSLQNMNTEAFF
16	TRBV4-1	TRBJ2-7	CASSQVTGQGSYEQYF
14	TRBV27	TRBJ1-5	CASSPGQGSQPQHF
16	TRBV7-7	TRBJ2-7	CASSMTSGGYTYEQYF
12	TRBV5-1	TRBJ1-2	CASGHPGYGYTF
17	TRBV11-2	TRBJ1-6	CASSPIHGTGYDSPLHF
14	TRBV27	TRBJ2-3	CASRHRVSTDTQYF
14	TRBV7-9	TRBJ1-1	CASSFVTGNTEAFF
14	TRBV4-3	TRBJ2-7	CASSQEGGVYEQYF
12	TRBV6-6	TRBJ1-1	CASSYMAAEAFF
15	TRBV5-1	TRBJ2-5	CASSLAPGGSETQYF
13	TRBV28	TRBJ2-7	CASSSGGWYEQYF
13	TRBV6-4	TRBJ1-2	CASSDNGDSGYTF
15	TRBV5-1	TRBJ2-7	CASSLAGLSSYEQYF
14	TRBV6-6	TRBJ1-1	CASSKTQGGSEAFF
15	TRBV4-3	TRBJ2-1	CASSRGGSSYNEQFF
15	TRBV9	TRBJ1-1	CASSVFGDRGAEAFF
12	TRBV30	TRBJ2-3	CASRPWGDTQYF
15	TRBV5-8	TRBJ2-7	CASSQDLGGWYEQYF